Listed here are 2 T cell receptor beta chains from one sample, sequenced in a study of blood T cell repertoires in COVID-19. Only in-frame clones appear in the TCRdb table, and some are missing; sequencing was by immunoSEQ multiplex PCR. The sample has about 140,000 clones, approximately 78% seen once; the top ten hold about 10%. Sequences were obtained from peripheral blood. The receptors stem from a man aged 60-69 years who had recovered from COVID-19.

The CDR3 here is CASSGRLAGSAETQYF. CDR3 DNA: TGTGCCAGCAGCGGACGACTAGCGGGGAGCGCGGAGACCCAGTACTTC. V gene TRBV7-6 combines with J gene TRBJ2-5, with 11 bases identical to TRBD2. CDR1 SGHVS and CDR2 FNYEAQ come from the germline V gene. The CDR3 covers 16 residues. Losses at the gene ends were 5 bases for V and 5 bases for J; bases not matched to a gene: 10.

The chain has TRBV24-1 and TRBJ2-5; no definite D call. Germline values: CDR1 KGHDR, CDR2 SFDVKD. The CDR3 length is 15 residues. Trimming shortened V by 5 bases and J by 1 base, and 13 bases separated the two germline ends. The CDR3 coding sequence is TGTGCCACCAGTGGCCCCGCGCGGAGCCAAGAGACCCAGTACTTC. This sequence encodes CATSGPARSQETQYF.